This T cell receptor beta chain was identified during a study of neurological immune-mediated disorders. The study, taken as a whole, reports: TCR-beta repertoires seemed private in all groups, with no expanded CDR3 amino acid sequences shared.

Regarding time point: technical triplicate 1. Unsorted libraries were generated from 2 million PBMCs held at -80 degrees C. In its sample, this clonotype was seen many times. The target antigen is unknown. The authors made cDNA by 5'RACE with 10-nucleotide random UMIs. TCRdb re-derived calls from the 5' RACE reads in MiXCR, one entry per CDR3 protein. Of around 37,000 distinct CDR3 sequences detected, around 10% appear once; the ten largest clones hold around 4%. Material: PBMCs. This TCR was sampled from a man in his sixties with HTLV-1-associated myelopathy (HAM/TSP).

CDR3 residues: CATSGTGVATEAFF. In nucleotides, the CDR3 is TGTGCCACCTCCGGGACAGGGGTGGCCACTGAAGCTTTCTTT. The chain is built from TRBV24-1 and TRBJ1-1; TRBD1 aligns across 10 bases. V lost 9 bases to trimming and J lost 4 bases; unmatched junction nucleotides: 7. The CDR3 consists of 14 residues. Germline assignment: CDR1 KGHDR and CDR2 SFDVKD.